The 21 T cell receptor beta chains presented below share a single source sample, sequenced in a study of T cells in Graves' hyperthyroidism and ophthalmopathy. Authors of the study amplified TCR beta CDR3 regions from RNA transcripts. TCR CDR3 regions were first amplified by RT-PCR with HTBI primers. TCRdb fed the multiplex PCR reads into MiXCR, producing one record per CDR3 protein. The repertoire has 690,000 or so distinct CDR3 sequences, under 20% of them found once; the top ten carry roughly 17%. The sequenced sample consisted of blood. The source of these receptors is a woman between 50 and 59 years old with Graves' hyperthyroidism that later progressed to Graves' ophthalmopathy.

In its sample, this clonotype was seen many times. V is TRBV20-1 and J is TRBJ2-5, with TRBD2 identical over 8 bases. The CDR3 totals 15 residues. The V gene's germline CDR1 is DFQATT and CDR2 SNEGSKA (reference sequence). The V gene end was trimmed by 4 bases and the J gene end by 2 bases; junction bases not matched to a gene: 9. DNA of the CDR3: TGCAGTGCTACGGATGCGGGGGGACCTCAAGAGACCCAGTACTTC. It is translated as CSATDAGGPQETQYF.

This clonotype was observed a few times. The V gene is TRBV7-8, the J gene TRBJ2-3; D is uncertain. Trimming took 2 bases from V and 4 from J, leaving 10 bases between them. The CDR3 length is 14 residues. CDR1 SGHVS and CDR2 FQNEAQ come from the germline V gene. Here the CDR3 DNA reads TGTGCCAGCAGCTTATTTGACTCGTCAGATACGCAGTATTTT. Amino acids: CASSLFDSSDTQYF.

The CDR3 DNA follows: TGTGCCAGCAGCTCAACCGACGGCTCCTACGAGCAGTACTTC. This sequence encodes CASSSTDGSYEQYF. V gene TRBV5-4 combines with J gene TRBJ2-7; D gene unclear. This CDR3 region has 14 residues. V dropped 3 bases and J dropped 0 bases, with 10 bases sitting between them. Per germline, CDR1 SGHNT and CDR2 YYREEE (reference sequence).

This clonotype was found a few times. At one end, the junction sequence differs from germline, possibly due to a read error. The V call is TRBV3-1, the J call TRBJ1-5, with 9 bases lining up with TRBD1. This CDR3 spans 16 amino acids. Germline V gives CDR1 LGHDT, CDR2 YNNKEL (reference sequence). DNA for the CDR3: TGTGCCAGCAACAAAGGGACAGGGCGTAGCAATCAGCCTCAGCATTTT. Translated, it gives CASNKGTGRSNQPQHF.

The chain carries TRBV12-3 or TRBV12-4 and TRBJ2-3, with D possibly being TRBD1 (6 bases). The CDR3 spans 15 residues. V was cut by 6 bases and J by 3 bases, with 16 bases left in between. The DNA of the CDR3 is TGTGCCAGCAGCTACGGGGACATAGCAACAGATACGCAGTATTTT. Translated: CASSYGDIATDTQYF.

V and J are TRBV19 and TRBJ1-2, with D unresolved. There are 12 residues in the CDR3. The V end lost 7 bases, the J end lost 8 bases, and 14 bases lay between the germline ends. Germline values: CDR1 LNHDA, CDR2 SQIVND (reference sequence). CDR3 sequence: CASTEAERGYTF. The CDR3 DNA reads as TGTGCCAGTACTGAGGCAGAGCGAGGCTACACCTTC.

Remarks on this clonotype: The germline gene is not matched at one end of the junction; a read error may be the cause. This chain uses TRBV20-1 with TRBJ1-5; D perhaps matches TRBD1 (6 bases). The V gene's germline CDR1 is DFQATT and CDR2 SNEGSKA (reference sequence). The CDR3 extends over 12 amino acids. CDR3 in DNA: TGCAGTGCTAGAATAGGGGGTCAGTCCCAGCATTTT. This translates into CSARIGGQSQHF.

Only a few counts were recorded for this clonotype. The V gene is TRBV6-2 or TRBV6-3, the J gene TRBJ1-1, with D unclear. The CDR3 runs to 13 residues. Between the trimmed V and J ends, which lost 0 bases and 4 bases, there was a span of 6 bases. Germline CDR1 and CDR2: MNHEY and SVGEGT. CDR3 coding DNA: TGTGCCAGCAGTTACTCGATAGGCACTGAAGCTTTCTTT. Its protein is CASSYSIGTEAFF.

The rearrangement uses TRBV19 and TRBJ1-1, with D hard to call. There are 14 residues in the CDR3. The V gene lost 9 bases and the J gene lost 1 base, with 15 bases spanning the gap. CDR1 LNHDA and CDR2 SQIVND come from the germline V gene (reference sequence). CDR3 protein: CASSSEPGNTEAFF. As DNA, the CDR3 is TGTGCCAGCAGTTCGGAACCCGGGAACACTGAAGCTTTCTTT.

This clonotype appeared many times. The chain recombines TRBV20-1 with TRBJ2-3; no definite D call. Germline assignment: CDR1 DFQATT and CDR2 SNEGSKA (reference sequence). CDR3 size: 12 residues. The V gene lost 5 bases and the J gene lost 4 bases, with 10 bases spanning the gap. CDR3: CSAQFRPDTQYF. CDR3 in DNA: TGCAGTGCTCAGTTTCGTCCAGATACGCAGTATTTT.

Concerning this clonotype: A much larger clone is a single base away; this may be a read error. The chain joins TRBV20-1 to TRBJ1-5; D gene unclear. From germline, CDR1 is DFQATT and CDR2 SNEGSKA (reference sequence). V lost 3 bases, J lost 7 bases, and 19 bases lay in between. The CDR3 totals 15 residues. CDR3 sequence reads: CSASEARRQRQPQHF. The DNA of the CDR3 is TGCAGTGCTAGTGAAGCCAGGAGGCAGAGACAGCCCCAGCATTTT.

V gene TRBV27 combines with J gene TRBJ1-6; D not resolved. In germline, CDR1 is MNHEY, CDR2 SMNVEV (reference sequence). The CDR3 has 14 residues. V lost 2 bases and J lost 7, with 9 bases in between. The CDR3 coding sequence is TGTGCCAGCAGTTTAACTCCAGAAAATTCACCCCTCCACTTT. Translating it yields CASSLTPENSPLHF.

This clonotype was found many times. This chain links TRBV3-1 with TRBJ2-1; 9 nucleotides match TRBD2. The CDR3 sequence is 16 residues long. Unmatched junction bases numbered 8, after V lost 1 base and J lost 7 bases. Germline CDR1 reads LGHDT; CDR2 reads YNNKEL (reference sequence). The DNA of the CDR3 is TGTGCCAGCAGCCAAGTAGGGCTAGCGGGGCGTAATGAGCAGTTCTTC. This encodes CASSQVGLAGRNEQFF.

This clonotype was seen a handful of times. The chain links TRBV7-4 to TRBJ1-1; D gene unclear. Germline V gene sequence: CDR1 SGHVT, CDR2 SQSDAQ. This CDR3 spans 14 amino acids. Trimming removed 6 bases at V and 1 base at J, with 12 bases between. The CDR3: CASRITAGNTEAFF. CDR3 nucleotides: TGTGCCAGCAGGATAACGGCAGGGAACACTGAAGCTTTCTTT.

This chain uses TRBV19 with TRBJ2-4, with TRBD1 identical over 7 bases. V trimming: 3 bases; J trimming: 7 bases; junction bases outside the gene matches: 6. From germline, CDR1 is LNHDA and CDR2 SQIVND (reference sequence). This CDR3 has 14 amino acids. CDR3: CASSMTGQGNIQYF. The CDR3, as DNA: TGTGCCAGTAGTATGACAGGGCAGGGGAACATTCAGTACTTC.

This clonotype was observed many times. The J gene is TRBJ1-1, the V gene TRBV7-9, with TRBD1 as a possible D gene (6 bases). Deletions cut 0 bases from V and 0 bases from J, with 8 bases between. The germline gives CDR1 SEHNR, CDR2 FQNEAQ (reference sequence). The CDR3 consists of 15 residues. The CDR3 is CASSLAHRVNTEAFF. As DNA, the CDR3 is TGTGCCAGCAGCTTAGCTCACAGGGTGAACACTGAAGCTTTCTTT.

This clonotype was observed at least ten times. The V call is TRBV12-3 or TRBV12-4, the J call TRBJ2-3; D is undetermined. This CDR3 is 14 amino acids long. V was shortened by 2 bases and J by 6 bases, with 12 bases between the two germline ends. Here the CDR3 DNA reads TGTGCCAGCAGTTTACCCCCTTCCGCGGATACGCAGTATTTT. Translating gives CASSLPPSADTQYF.

About this clonotype itself: A read error is possible here, since a much larger clone lies one base away. This likely comes from a read error, as the CDR3 has no conserved phenylalanine or tryptophan at its end. This sequence joins TRBV7-9 and TRBJ2-7; D gene ambiguous. Germline V lookup: CDR1 SEHNR, CDR2 FQNEAQ (reference sequence). V lost 1 base and J lost 2, with 9 bases in between. The CDR3 runs to 14 residues. CDR3 in DNA: TGTGCCAGCAGCTTAGATCTCGATACCTACGAGCAGTACATC. This codes for CASSLDLDTYEQYI.

This clonotype was recorded at least ten times. The chain has TRBV12-3 or TRBV12-4 and TRBJ2-7; 9 positions match TRBD2. The J segment lost 0 bases and the V segment lost 6 bases, leaving 6 bases of the junction unmatched. This CDR3 has 15 residues. CDR3 sequence: CASRRTSASSYEQYF. The CDR3 coding sequence is TGTGCCAGCAGACGGACTAGCGCGAGCTCCTACGAGCAGTACTTC.

This clonotype came up many times. The CDR3 loop is CASSPRTSGNQETQYF. The CDR3 coding sequence is TGTGCCAGCAGTCCCAGGACTAGCGGGAATCAAGAGACCCAGTACTTC. The V call is TRBV6-1, the J call TRBJ2-5; 12 nucleotides agree with TRBD2. Germline CDR1 is MNHNS and CDR2 is SASEGT. The CDR3 is 16 residues long. J gave up 2 bases and V 5 bases, and 6 bases lay outside the gene matches.

J is TRBJ2-2 and V is TRBV2; 8 positions match TRBD1. The CDR3 length is 13 residues. V was pared by 8 bases and J by 8 bases, with 7 bases of the junction left unmatched. Germline loops: CDR1 SNHLY, CDR2 FYNNEI. The CDR3 region is CASHRGLVGELFF. The CDR3 region has the DNA TGTGCCAGCCACAGGGGGTTGGTTGGGGAGCTGTTTTTT.